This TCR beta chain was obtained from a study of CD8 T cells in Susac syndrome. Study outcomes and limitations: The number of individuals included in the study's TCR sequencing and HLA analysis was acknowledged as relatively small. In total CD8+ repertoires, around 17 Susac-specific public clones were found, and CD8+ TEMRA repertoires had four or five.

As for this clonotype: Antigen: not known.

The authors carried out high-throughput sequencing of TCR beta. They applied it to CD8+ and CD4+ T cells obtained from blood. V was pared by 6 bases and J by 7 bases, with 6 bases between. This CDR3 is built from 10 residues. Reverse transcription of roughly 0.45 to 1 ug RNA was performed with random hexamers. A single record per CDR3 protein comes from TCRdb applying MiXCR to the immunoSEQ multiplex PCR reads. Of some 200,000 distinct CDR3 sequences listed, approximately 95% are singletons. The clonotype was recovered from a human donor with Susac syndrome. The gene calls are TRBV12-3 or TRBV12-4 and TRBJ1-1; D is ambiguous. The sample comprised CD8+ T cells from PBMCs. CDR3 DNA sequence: TGTGCCAGCAGCGGGTTTGAAGCTTTCTTT. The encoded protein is CASSGFEAFF.